The table lists the clone carrying this TCR beta chain with many counts. This sample stems from a study of shared clonotypes between healthy human individuals. Germline V gene sequence: CDR1 ENHRY, CDR2 SYGVKD. The CDR3 extends over 15 amino acids. V lost 10 bases and J lost 5; bases outside the gene matches: 13. How the authors handled the data: Without quality scores, immunoSEQ junctional reads could not be filtered like full-length reads. Here immunoSEQ multiplex PCR was the method, and the copy in TCRdb shows in-frame clones only, minus some. The DNA gave D and trimming, while V, J and clone size come from that table. The table lists roughly 500,000 clones, about 76% of them singletons. Caucasian adults living in Nashville, Tennessee, provided all samples.

The chain uses TRBV10-3 and TRBJ2-1, with TRBD1 identical over 8 bases. The sequence came from a woman between 35 and 50 years old in good health. Some clones in this sample may be carry-over from other donors' samples. Sequences were obtained from PBMCs. The CDR3 DNA sequence: TGTGCCAATTCTAAAACGGGACAGGAGGACAATGAGCAGTTCTTC. Translating gives CANSKTGQEDNEQFF.